This T cell receptor beta chain was recovered during a study of OX40 agonist ivuxolimab in advanced cancers. Whole-study results and caveats: Average numbers of expanded clones were greater in CD8+ T cells than in CD4+. Low normalized clonal expansion also occurred in some nonresponding patients. Not determined was the antigen specificity of the expanded peripheral T cells.

As regards this clone: Its antigen is unknown.

Libraries were prepared by immunoSEQ multiplex PCR; TCRdb keeps only in-frame clonotypes and omits some of them. The data hold roughly 90,000 clones, with just over 90% observed a single time. The origin of this receptor is an adult with an advanced solid tumor such as melanoma, head and neck, liver or kidney cancer. The source was CD4+ or CD8+ T cells sorted from blood, collected in a trial of the OX40 agonist ivuxolimab.

CDR3 nucleotides: TGTGCCAGCTCACCACCGACAGGGGGCGGGAGCAATGAGCAGTTCTTC. Residues: CASSPPTGGGSNEQFF. The chain links TRBV18 to TRBJ2-1; 10 bases map to TRBD1. With 0 bases clipped from V and 6 bases from J, the junction kept 5 bases outside the gene matches. The CDR3 runs 16 residues. Germline lookup yields CDR1 KGHSH and CDR2 LQKENI. Supplemented by reference TRBV18 and TRBJ2-1, the full variable domain reads NAGVMQNPRHLVRRRGQEARLRCSPMKGHSHVYWYRQLPEEGLKFMVYLQKENIIDESGMPKERFSAEFPKEGPSILRIQQVVRGDSAAYFCASSPPTGGGSNEQFFGPGTRLTVL.